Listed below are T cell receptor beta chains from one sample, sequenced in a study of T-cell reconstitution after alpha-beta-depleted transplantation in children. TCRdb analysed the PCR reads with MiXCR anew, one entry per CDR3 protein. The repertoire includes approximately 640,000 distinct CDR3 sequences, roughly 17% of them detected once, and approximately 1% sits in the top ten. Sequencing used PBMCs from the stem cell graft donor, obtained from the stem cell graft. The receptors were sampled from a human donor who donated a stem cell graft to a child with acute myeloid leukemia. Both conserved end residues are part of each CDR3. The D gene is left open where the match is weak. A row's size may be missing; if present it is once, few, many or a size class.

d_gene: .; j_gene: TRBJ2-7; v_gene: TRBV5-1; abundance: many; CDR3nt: TGCGCCAGCAGCTTGGCCTTGGGAAGATGGACCTACGAGCAGTACTTC; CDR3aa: CASSLALGRWTYEQYF
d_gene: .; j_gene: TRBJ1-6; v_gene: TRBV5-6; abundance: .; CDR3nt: TGTGCCAGCAGCTCCTCGGGTTCACCCCTCCACTTT; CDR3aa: CASSSSGSPLHF
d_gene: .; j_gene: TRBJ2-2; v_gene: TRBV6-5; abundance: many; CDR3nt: TGTGCCAGCACTTACAGGGAGCGGTCCGGGGAGCTGTTTTTT; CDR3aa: CASTYRERSGELFF
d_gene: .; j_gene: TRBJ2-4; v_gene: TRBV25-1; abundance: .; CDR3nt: TGTGCCACACCAAGGCCCCCAGGAATAGCCAAAAACATTCAGTACTTC; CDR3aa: CATPRPPGIAKNIQYF
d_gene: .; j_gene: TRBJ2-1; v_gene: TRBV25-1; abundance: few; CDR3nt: TGTGCCAGCAGTGAGTGGAATGAGCAGTTCTTC; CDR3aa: CASSEWNEQFF
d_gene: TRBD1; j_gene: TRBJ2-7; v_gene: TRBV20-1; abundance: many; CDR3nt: TGCAGTGCCAGGAGGTGGACAGGGACAGGGGAATACGAGCAGTACTTC; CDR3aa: CSARRWTGTGEYEQYF
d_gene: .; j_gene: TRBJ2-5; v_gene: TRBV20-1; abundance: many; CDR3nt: TGCAGTGCTAGGTGGCTGGATACAGAGACCCAGTACTTC; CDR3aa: CSARWLDTETQYF
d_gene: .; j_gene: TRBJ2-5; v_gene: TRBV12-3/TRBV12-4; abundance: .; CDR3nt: TGTGCCAGCAGTTTATTACCGAAAGAGACCCAGTACTTC; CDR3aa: CASSLLPKETQYF
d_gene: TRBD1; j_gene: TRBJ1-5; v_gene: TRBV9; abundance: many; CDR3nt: TGTGCCAGCAGCTCGGACAGGACAAATCAGCCCCAGCATTTT; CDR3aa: CASSSDRTNQPQHF
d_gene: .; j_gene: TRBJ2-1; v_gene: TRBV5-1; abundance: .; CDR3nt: TGCGCCAGCAGCTTGGAAGGACAGTCTAATGAGCAGTTCTTC; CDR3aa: CASSLEGQSNEQFF
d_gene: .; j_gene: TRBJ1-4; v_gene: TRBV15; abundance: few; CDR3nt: TGTGCCACCAGCAGCTACACGGCAACTAATGAAAAACTGTTTTTT; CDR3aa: CATSSYTATNEKLFF
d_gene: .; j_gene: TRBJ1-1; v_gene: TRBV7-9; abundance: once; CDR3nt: TGTGCCACCGGGAATGGCACTGAAGCTTTCTTT; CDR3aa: CATGNGTEAFF
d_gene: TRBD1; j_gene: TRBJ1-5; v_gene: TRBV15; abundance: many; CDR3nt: TGTGCCACCAGCAGAGTCGAGGGGGCCGGCAATCAGCCCCAGCATTTT; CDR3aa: CATSRVEGAGNQPQHF
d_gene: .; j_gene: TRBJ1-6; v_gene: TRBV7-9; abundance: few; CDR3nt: TGTGCCAGCAGCCCCGTCGTCCCCTATAATTCACCCCTCCACTTT; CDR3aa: CASSPVVPYNSPLHF
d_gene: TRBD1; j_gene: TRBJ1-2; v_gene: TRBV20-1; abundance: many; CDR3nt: TGCAGTGCTAGAGAGGGGGGGACAGCGAAGAACTATGGCTACACCTTC; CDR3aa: CSAREGGTAKNYGYTF
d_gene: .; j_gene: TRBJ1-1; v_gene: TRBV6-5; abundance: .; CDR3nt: TGTGCCAGCAGTCGGGACACCCGGGACACTGAAGCTTTCTTT; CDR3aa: CASSRDTRDTEAFF
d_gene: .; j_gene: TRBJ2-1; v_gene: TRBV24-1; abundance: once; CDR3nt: TGTGCCACCAGTTCCCTTGAGTTCTCCAATGAGCAGTTCTTC; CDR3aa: CATSSLEFSNEQFF
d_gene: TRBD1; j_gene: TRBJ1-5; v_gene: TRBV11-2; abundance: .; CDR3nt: TGTGCCAGCAGCGCACAGAGAACGACAGGGTATAGCAATCAGCCCCAGCATTTT; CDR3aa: CASSAQRTTGYSNQPQHF
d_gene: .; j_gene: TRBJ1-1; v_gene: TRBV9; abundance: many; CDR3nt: TGTGCCAGCAGCGTAGGGGGGGTCGTGGCCCCTTCGGCTGAAGCTTTCTTT; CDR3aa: CASSVGGVVAPSAEAFF
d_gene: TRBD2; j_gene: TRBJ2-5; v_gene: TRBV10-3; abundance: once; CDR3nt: TGTGCCATCGGGGAGGGAGTCGATGAGACCCAGTACTTC; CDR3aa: CAIGEGVDETQYF
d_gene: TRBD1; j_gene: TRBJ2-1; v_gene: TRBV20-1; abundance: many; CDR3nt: TGCAGTGCACAAGACAGGGGGAGTCGTCCCAATGAGCAGTTCTTC; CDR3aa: CSAQDRGSRPNEQFF
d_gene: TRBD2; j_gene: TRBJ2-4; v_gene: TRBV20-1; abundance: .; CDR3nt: TGCAGTGCTAGTTTGCGGCGGGGGGGCCCCCAAAACATTCAGTACTTC; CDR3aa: CSASLRRGGPQNIQYF
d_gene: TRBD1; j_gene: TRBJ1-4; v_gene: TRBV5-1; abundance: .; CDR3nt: TGCGCCAGCAGCTTAGGGACAGGGACGAATGAAAAACTGTTTTTT; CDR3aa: CASSLGTGTNEKLFF
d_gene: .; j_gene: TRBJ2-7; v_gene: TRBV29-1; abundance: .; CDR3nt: TGCAGCGTTGGAGAGGGCGGTGAGCAGTACTTC; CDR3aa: CSVGEGGEQYF
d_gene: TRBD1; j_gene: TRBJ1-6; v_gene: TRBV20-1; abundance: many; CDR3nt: TGCAGTGCTAGGGGGAGACAGGGGAGTAATTCACCCCTCCACTTT; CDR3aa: CSARGRQGSNSPLHF
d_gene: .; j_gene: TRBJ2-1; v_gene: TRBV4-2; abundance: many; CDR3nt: TGTGCCAGCAGCCAAGTAGGAGCCTACAATGAGCAGTTCTTC; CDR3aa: CASSQVGAYNEQFF
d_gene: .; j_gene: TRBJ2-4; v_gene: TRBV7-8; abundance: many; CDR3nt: TGTGCCAGCAGCTTACCCCGGGGCCTCCGAGGGGGCAAAAACATTCAGTACTTC; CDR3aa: CASSLPRGLRGGKNIQYF
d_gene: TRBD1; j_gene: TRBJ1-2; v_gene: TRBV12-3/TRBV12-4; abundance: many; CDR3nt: TGTGCCAGCAGGACCGGGACAGGGGATGGCTACACCTTC; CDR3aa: CASRTGTGDGYTF
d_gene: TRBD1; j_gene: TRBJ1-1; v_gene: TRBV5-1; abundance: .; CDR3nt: TGCGCCAGCAGCCTCCGAACGACAGGGATGGAAAACACTGAAGCTTTCTTT; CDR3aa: CASSLRTTGMENTEAFF
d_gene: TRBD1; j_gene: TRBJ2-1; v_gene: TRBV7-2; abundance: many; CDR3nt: TGTGCCAGCAGCAACGACAGGGCGCATGAGCAGTTCTTC; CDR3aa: CASSNDRAHEQFF
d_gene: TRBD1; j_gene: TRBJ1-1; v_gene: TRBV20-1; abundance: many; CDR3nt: TGCAGTGCTAGTAGGACAGGGGGCTCTGAAGCTTTCTTT; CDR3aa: CSASRTGGSEAFF
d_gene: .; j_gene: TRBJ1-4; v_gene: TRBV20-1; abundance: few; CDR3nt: TGCAGTGCCCAAGGGGGGGCGACTAATGAAAAACTGTTTTTT; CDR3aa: CSAQGGATNEKLFF
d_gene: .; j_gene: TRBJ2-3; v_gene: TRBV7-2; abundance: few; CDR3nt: TGTGCCAGCAGCTTATTCTCTGCTGATACGCAGTATTTT; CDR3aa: CASSLFSADTQYF
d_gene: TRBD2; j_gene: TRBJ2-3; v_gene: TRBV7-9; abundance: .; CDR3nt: TGTGCCAGCAGCTTGCTAGCGGGGGGGCCTCGGAAAGATACGCAGTATTTT; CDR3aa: CASSLLAGGPRKDTQYF
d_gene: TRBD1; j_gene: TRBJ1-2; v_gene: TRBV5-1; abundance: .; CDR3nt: TGCGCCAGCAGCTTGGAAGGACAGGGTGGCGGCTACACCTTC; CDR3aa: CASSLEGQGGGYTF
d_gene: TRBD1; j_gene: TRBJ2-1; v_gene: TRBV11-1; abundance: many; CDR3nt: TGTGCCAGCAGCTCGCAGGGGGCCTACAATGAGCAGTTCTTC; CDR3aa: CASSSQGAYNEQFF
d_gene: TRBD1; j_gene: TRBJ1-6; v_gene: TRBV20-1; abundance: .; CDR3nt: TGCAGTGCTACGACAGGGGGCAGTGGTTCACCCCTCCACTTT; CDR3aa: CSATTGGSGSPLHF
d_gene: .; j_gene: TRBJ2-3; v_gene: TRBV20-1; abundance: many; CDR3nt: TGCAGTGCTAGATTTACAGGAAACACAGATACGCAGTATTTT; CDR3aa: CSARFTGNTDTQYF
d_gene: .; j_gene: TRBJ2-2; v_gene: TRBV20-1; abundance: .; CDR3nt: TGCAGTGCTAGAGATCGGACAGCAATACTACCGAACACCGGGGAGCTGTTTTTT; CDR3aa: CSARDRTAILPNTGELFF
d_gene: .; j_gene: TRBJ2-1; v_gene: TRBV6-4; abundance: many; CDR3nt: TGTGCCAGCAGTGACGGGCACAGTGCGCAGTTCTTC; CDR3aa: CASSDGHSAQFF
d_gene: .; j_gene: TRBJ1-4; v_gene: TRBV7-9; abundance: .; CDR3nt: TGTGCCAGCAGCGCCCGGGACAACGAAAAACTGTTTTTT; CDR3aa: CASSARDNEKLFF
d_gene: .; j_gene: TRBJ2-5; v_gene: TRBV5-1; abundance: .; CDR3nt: TGCGCCAGCAGCAAGACGGGGGGCGAGGAGACCCAGTACTTC; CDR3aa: CASSKTGGEETQYF
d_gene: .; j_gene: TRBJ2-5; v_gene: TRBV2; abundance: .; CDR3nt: TGTGCCAGCAGCGACAGGTACCAAGAGACCCAGTACTTC; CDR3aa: CASSDRYQETQYF
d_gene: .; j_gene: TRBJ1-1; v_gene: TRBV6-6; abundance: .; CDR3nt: TGTGCCAGCCTTAACATGAACACTGAAGCTTTCTTT; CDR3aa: CASLNMNTEAFF
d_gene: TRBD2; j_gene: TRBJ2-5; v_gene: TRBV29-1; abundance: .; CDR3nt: TGCAGCGTTGGTCATCGCCTAGCGGGGGTATTGGAGACCCAGTACTTC; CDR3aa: CSVGHRLAGVLETQYF
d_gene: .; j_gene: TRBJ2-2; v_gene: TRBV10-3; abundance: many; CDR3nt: TGTGCCATCAGTGACCCTAGCGTCACCGGGGAGCTGTTTTTT; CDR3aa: CAISDPSVTGELFF
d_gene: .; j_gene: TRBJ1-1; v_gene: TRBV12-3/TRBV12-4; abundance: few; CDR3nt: TGTGCCAGCAGTCCCCCAATCCGGGTTGGGAACACTGAAGCTTTCTTT; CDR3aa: CASSPPIRVGNTEAFF
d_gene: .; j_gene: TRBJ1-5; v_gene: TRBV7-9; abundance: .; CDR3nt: TGTGCCAGCAGCTTAATAGGCCCTTTCGGCAATCAGCCCCAGCATTTT; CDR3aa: CASSLIGPFGNQPQHF
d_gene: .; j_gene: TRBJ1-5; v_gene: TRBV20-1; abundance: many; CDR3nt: TGCAGTGCTAGAGTGGAGGGACAAGGCGGAGGGAGTCAGCCCCAGCATTTT; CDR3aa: CSARVEGQGGGSQPQHF
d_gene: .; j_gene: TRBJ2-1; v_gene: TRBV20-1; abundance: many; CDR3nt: TGCAGTGCTTCTCACAGGCGCTCCGCCTACAATGAGCAGTTCTTC; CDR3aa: CSASHRRSAYNEQFF
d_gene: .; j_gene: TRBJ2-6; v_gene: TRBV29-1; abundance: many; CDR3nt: TGCAGCGTTGAAGTGGGGGCCTCTGGGGCCAACGTCCTGACTTTC; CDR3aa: CSVEVGASGANVLTF
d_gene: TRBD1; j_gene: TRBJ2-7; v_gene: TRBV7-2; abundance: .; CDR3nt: TGTGCCAGCAGCCCACAAACAGGGGGCGGCTACGAGCAGTACTTC; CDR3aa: CASSPQTGGGYEQYF
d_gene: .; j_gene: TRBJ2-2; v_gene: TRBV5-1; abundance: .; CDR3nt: TGCGCCAGCAGCTTGGAAGGGCCGAACACCGGGGAGCTGTTTTTT; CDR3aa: CASSLEGPNTGELFF